This record covers a single T cell receptor beta chain. The CDR3 ends on some other residue instead of the conserved phenylalanine or tryptophan, so this is likely a read error. The CDR3 loop spans 14 amino acids. V dropped 0 bases and J dropped 2 bases, with 6 bases sitting between them. Per germline, CDR1 SGHVS and CDR2 FQNEAQ. The source of the sample is a study of tumor-infiltrating lymphocytes in primary liver carcinoma. Study details: Men as well as women, aged 30 to 69 years, made up the patients. Productive TCRbeta read yields ran from roughly 3.9 to 6.8 million per sample and were similar between tissues. Tumor staging was T1-T3 N0M0; sizes spanned roughly 4 to 11 cm across.

TCR beta cDNA came from roughly 450 ng total RNA, primed with a constant-region primer. Slightly modified ARM-PCR with three nested multiplex PCR rounds yielded TCR beta libraries. Running around 9 cycles apiece, the first two PCR rounds relied on TRBV1-TRBV30 forward primers together with a C-beta reverse primer. MiXCR, applied by TCRdb to the multiplex PCR reads, yields one record per CDR3 protein. The sample holds 200,000 or so distinct CDR3 sequences; less than 75% are singletons and the top ten take approximately 6.5%. The blood RNA (from unsorted whole blood) was obtained, and germline DNA was also extracted. Before surgery, 3.5 to 4 milliliters of EDTA blood were taken.

The J gene is TRBJ2-3, the V gene TRBV7-8, with no clear D. This TCR was sampled from a woman aged 60 to 75 with primary liver carcinoma and hepatitis B virus infection. The material sequenced was peripheral blood. The chain's CDR3 is CASSLASLTDTQYL. Written as DNA, the CDR3 is TGTGCCAGCAGCTTAGCTTCTCTCACAGATACGCAGTATCTT.